This TCR beta chain was observed in a study of T-cell memory formation after mild COVID-19. General study findings and limits: Later expanders leaned CD4+, whereas day 15 to 85 contracting clones were balanced CD4/CD8. The authors left the SARS-CoV-2 specificity of second-wave clones peaking on day 37 unconfirmed. Contracting CD4+ clones lay largely in CM and EM, with CD8+ ones residing in EMRA. That cross-reactive memory joined was suggested by some responding clones appearing in pre-infection memory.

Comment on this clonotype: The target antigen is unknown.

This CDR3 region has 14 residues. V lost 6 bases and J 2 bases, leaving 12 bases between the germline ends. The germline V gene encodes CDR1 MNHNY and CDR2 SVGAGI (reference sequence). TCRdb analysed the 5' RACE reads with MiXCR anew, one entry per CDR3 protein. The data show about 210,000 distinct CDR3 sequences, under 30% seen once. Sequencing input: PBMCs or a T cell subset sorted from them (not recorded which). This clonotype was obtained from an adult woman who had mild COVID-19 (a few samples of this study predate the infection). Cell type and time point are not known. The J gene is TRBJ2-3, the V gene TRBV6-6; D tentatively reads TRBD1 or TRBD2 (5 bases each). As DNA, the CDR3 is TGTGCCAGCAGCCGAGGGACGGCCACAGATACGCAGTATTTT. As protein: CASSRGTATDTQYF.